This TCR beta chain was obtained from a study of OX40 agonist ivuxolimab in advanced cancers. Overall study findings and caveats: There were also nonresponders showing low normalized T-cell clonal expansion. It was not determined which antigens were specifically recognized by the peripheral T cells that had undergone clonal expansion.

Profiling relied on immunoSEQ multiplex PCR, and the TCRdb table lists in-frame clones only, not all of them. Of some 100,000 clones in the sample, 85% to 90% were seen once. The CDR3 loop spans 17 amino acids. CDR1 is SNHLY, CDR2 FYNNEI, per germline. J gave up 0 bases and V 4 bases, and 11 bases lay outside the gene matches. About this clone itself: What it recognizes is unknown.

The chain is built from TRBV2 and TRBJ2-7, with 8 bases aligning to TRBD2. This clonotype was obtained from an adult with an advanced solid tumor such as melanoma, head and neck, liver or kidney cancer. The sample here was CD4+ or CD8+ T cells sorted from blood, taken in a trial of the OX40 agonist ivuxolimab. The CDR3 region has the DNA TGTGCCAGCAGTGCCCTCCCTAGCGGGCAACCCTCCTACGAGCAGTACTTC. This sequence encodes CASSALPSGQPSYEQYF. Full variable domain (remainder filled in from reference TRBV2 and TRBJ2-7): EPEVTQTPSHQVTQMGQEVILRCVPISNHLYFYWYRQILGQKVEFLVSFYNNEISEKSEIFDDQFSVERPDGSNFTLKIRSTKLEDSAMYFCASSALPSGQPSYEQYFGPGTRLTVT.